One sample yielded the 27 T cell receptor beta chains listed below, sequenced in a study of patients and donors after allogeneic stem cell transplantation. TCRdb analysed the RT-PCR reads with MiXCR anew, one entry per CDR3 protein. The table lists about 28,000 distinct CDR3 sequences, approximately 6.3% of them singletons, with about 35% in the top ten. Specimen: blood, either unsorted or a sorted T cell fraction (not recorded which). All receptors come from a human donor who was either an allogeneic HSCT recipient or a stem cell or donor lymphocyte infusion donor (not recorded which). It is not recorded whose cells these are; they may come from a transplant donor.

This clonotype occurred many times. V usage is TRBV11-2 and J usage is TRBJ1-3; D perhaps matches TRBD1 (6 bases). Trimming cost V 1 base and J 0 bases, with 22 bases left between them. Germline CDR1 is SGHAT and CDR2 is FQNNGV. CDR3 length equals 20 residues. The CDR3 loop reads CASSLASILQGPTSGNTIYF. CDR3 in DNA: TGTGCCAGCAGCTTAGCCTCAATACTTCAGGGGCCCACCTCTGGAAACACCATATATTTT. The complete variable domain, with remaining parts taken from reference TRBV11-2 and TRBJ1-3, reads EAGVAQSPRYKIIEKRQSVAFWCNPISGHATLYWYQQILGQGPKLLIQFQNNGVVDDSQLPKDRFSAERLKGVDSTLKIQPAKLEDSAVYLCASSLASILQGPTSGNTIYFGEGSWLTVV.

This clonotype came up many times. The rearrangement joins TRBV7-6 to TRBJ1-1; TRBD1 might be the D (6 bases). Trimming removed 7 bases from V and 0 bases from J, with 15 bases in between. Germline V gives CDR1 SGHVS, CDR2 FNYEAQ. The CDR3 sequence is 15 residues long. CDR3 protein: CASTPRTDMNTEAFF. The DNA of the CDR3 is TGTGCCAGCACCCCAAGGACAGATATGAACACTGAAGCTTTCTTT.

In this sample, this clonotype turned up many times. The CDR3 loop reads CASSPNGNQPQHF. DNA for the CDR3: TGTGCCAGCAGCCCGAATGGCAATCAGCCCCAGCATTTT. The chain joins TRBV6-5 to TRBJ1-5; D is unresolved. This CDR3 is 13 amino acids long. Germline V gene data show CDR1 as MNHEY and CDR2 as SVGAGI. Trimming pared 6 bases from V and 2 bases from J, leaving 8 bases between.

This clonotype was counted at least ten times. The chain joins TRBV4-2 to TRBJ2-5; D is ambiguous. The germline V gene encodes CDR1 LGHNA and CDR2 YNFKEQ. The ends were cut back, 0 bases at V and 2 bases at J, with 4 bases in the middle. The CDR3 runs to 13 residues. CDR3 nucleotides: TGTGCCAGCAGCCAAGACAGGCAAGAGACCCAGTACTTC. Residues: CASSQDRQETQYF.

This clonotype was observed many times. The CDR3 DNA reads TGTGCCACCAGTGATTTGATGACTAGCGGGAGCACAGATACGCAGTATTTT. It codes for CATSDLMTSGSTDTQYF. J is TRBJ2-3 and V is TRBV24-1; 10 nucleotides line up with TRBD2. V was clipped by 0 bases and J by 0 bases; unmatched bases: 2. The CDR3 contains 17 residues. From germline, CDR1 is KGHDR and CDR2 SFDVKD.

This chain joins TRBV27 and TRBJ2-1; 11 nucleotides agree with TRBD2. Germline CDR1 reads MNHEY; CDR2 reads SMNVEV (reference sequence). This CDR3 is built from 13 residues. The junction had 4 bases not matched to a gene; V was cut back by 6 bases and J by 9 bases. This chain's CDR3 is CASSFGTSGEQFF. CDR3 DNA: TGTGCCAGCAGCTTCGGGACTAGCGGTGAGCAGTTCTTC.

At least ten counts were recorded for this clonotype. The chain has TRBV5-4 and TRBJ2-4, with 12 nucleotides matching TRBD2. This CDR3 is 16 amino acids long. Germline assignment: CDR1 SGHNT and CDR2 YYREEE (reference sequence). The trim removed 0 bases at V and 8 bases at J, leaving 6 bases unmatched. CDR3 nucleotides: TGTGCCAGCAGCTTGGGACTAGCGGGAGCGGGTGACATTCAGTACTTC. Translating gives CASSLGLAGAGDIQYF. The variable domain in full, with the rest retrieved from reference TRBV5-4 and TRBJ2-4, is ETGVTQSPTHLIKTRGQQVTLRCSSQSGHNTVSWYQQALGQGPQFIFQYYREEENGRGNFPPRFSGLQFPNYSSELNVNALELDDSALYLCASSLGLAGAGDIQYFGAGTRLSVL.

In its sample, this clonotype was seen many times. This sequence joins TRBV5-1 and TRBJ1-4; the match to TRBD1 covers 8 bases. There are 15 residues in the CDR3. CDR1 SGHRS and CDR2 YFSETQ come from the germline V gene. V was clipped by 3 bases and J by 2 bases; unmatched bases: 3. For the CDR3, the DNA is TGCGCCAGCAGCTACAGGGGGAGCACTAATGAAAAACTGTTTTTT. It yields the protein CASSYRGSTNEKLFF.

This clonotype came up a few times. This CDR3 is CASSTSRDTQYF. The CDR3 DNA reads as TGTGCCAGCTCGACCAGTCGAGATACGCAGTATTTT. This rearrangement joins TRBV18 to TRBJ2-3; no firm D call. The CDR3 loop spans 12 amino acids. The ends were cut back, 6 bases at V and 5 bases at J, with 9 bases in the middle. CDR1 and CDR2 from the germline V gene are KGHSH and LQKENI.

This clonotype was found many times. CDR3 region: CASSLTRTQQFF. Here the CDR3 DNA reads TGTGCCAGCAGCTTAACTAGAACCCAGCAGTTCTTC. The chain joins TRBV5-6 to TRBJ2-1; possible D gene TRBD2, 5 bases. The germline V gene has CDR1 SGHDT and CDR2 YYEEEE. This CDR3 region has 12 residues. The germline V and J ends were trimmed by 2 bases and 11 bases, with 11 bases remaining between them.

There are many counts of this clonotype. This rearrangement joins TRBV19 to TRBJ2-2; the D gene is possibly TRBD2 (6 bases). This CDR3 has 17 amino acids. V was trimmed by 3 bases and J by 1 base, leaving 15 bases between them. Germline assignment: CDR1 LNHDA and CDR2 SQIVND (reference sequence). The CDR3 here is CASSISSGRMNTGELFF. The DNA for the CDR3 is TGTGCCAGTAGTATCAGTAGCGGACGGATGAACACCGGGGAGCTGTTTTTT.

This clonotype was counted at least ten times. The CDR3 bases are TGTGCCAGCAGTTACGCGCCAGCGGTAAAGGAAAAACTGTTTTTT. Its protein product is CASSYAPAVKEKLFF. The chain is built from TRBV6-5 and TRBJ1-4; D call uncertain. The ends were cut back, 2 bases at V and 8 bases at J, with 15 bases in the middle. CDR1 and CDR2 (germline): MNHEY, SVGAGI. This CDR3 region has 15 residues.

This clonotype occurred a few times. This chain links TRBV6-2 or TRBV6-3 with TRBJ2-7; 9 bases align to TRBD1. The germline CDR1 and CDR2 sequences are MNHEY and SVGEGT. The trim removed 10 bases at V and 1 base at J, leaving 8 bases unmatched. The CDR3 is 14 residues long. This CDR3 is CATKRGTGSYEQYF. CDR3 coding DNA: TGTGCCACAAAAAGGGGGACAGGGTCCTACGAGCAGTACTTC.

As concerns this clonotype: A much larger clone lies one base from this, so it may be a read error. Because it lacks the conserved phenylalanine or tryptophan at the end, this CDR3 is likely a read error. This chain connects TRBV29-1 to TRBJ2-1; 9 bases are shared with TRBD2. CDR3 length: 14 amino acids. Germline V CDR1 and CDR2: SQVTM, ANQGSEA. J was trimmed by 10 bases and V by 5 bases; bases with no gene match: 12. The CDR3, as DNA: TGCAGCGTTTATGGATTAGCGGGAGAAGGGGAGCAGTTCTCC. This sequence encodes CSVYGLAGEGEQFS.

Ten or more counts support this clonotype. The CDR3 coding sequence is TGCAGTGCTAGAGGGGGTACAGAAAATCAGCCCCAGCATTTT. This codes for CSARGGTENQPQHF. The V gene is TRBV20-1, the J gene TRBJ1-5; D is unclear. Germline V lookup: CDR1 DFQATT, CDR2 SNEGSKA (reference sequence). V lost 1 base, J lost 4 bases, and 11 bases lay in between. The CDR3 has 14 amino acids.

This clonotype was found many times. The genes are TRBV28 and TRBJ2-2, with 7 nucleotides matching TRBD2. Trimming cost V 5 bases and J 5 bases; bases outside gene matches: 5. Germline assignment: CDR1 MDHEN and CDR2 SYDVKM. The CDR3 sequence is 14 residues long. The CDR3 DNA is TGTGCCAGCAGTCCTAGCGGAGCTACCGGGGAGCTGTTTTTT. Amino acid sequence: CASSPSGATGELFF.

The chain has TRBV7-6 and TRBJ2-5; 7 positions match TRBD1. The CDR3 extends over 17 amino acids. The junction had 11 bases not matched to a gene; V was cut back by 2 bases and J by 2 bases. Germline V CDR1 and CDR2: SGHVS, FNYEAQ. CDR3 DNA sequence: TGTGCCAGCAGCTTACCCACAGGGGAAGGGGCACAAGAGACCCAGTACTTC. Its translation is CASSLPTGEGAQETQYF.

This clonotype was seen ten or more times. The chain employs TRBV27 and TRBJ2-3, with TRBD2 matching over 7 bases. Germline V lookup: CDR1 MNHEY, CDR2 SMNVEV (reference sequence). The CDR3 is 17 amino acids. Trimming took 2 bases from V and 2 from J; bases not matched to a gene: 10. CDR3: CASSLRGSGTPTDTQYF. The CDR3 coding sequence is TGTGCCAGCAGTTTACGCGGGAGCGGAACTCCCACAGATACGCAGTATTTT.

This clonotype appeared a few times. CDR3 coding DNA: TGTGCCAGCAGTAACAGGGGGATCTCGAACACCGGGGAGCTGTTTTTT. It is translated as CASSNRGISNTGELFF. The chain couples TRBV27 to TRBJ2-2; 8 bases align to TRBD1. From germline, CDR1 is MNHEY and CDR2 SMNVEV (reference sequence). V was pared by 5 bases and J by 0 bases, with 5 bases of the junction left unmatched. CDR3 length: 16 amino acids.

As concerns this clonotype: A read error is possible here, since a much larger clone lies one base away. The chain is built from TRBV7-9 and TRBJ2-1, with 10 bases identical to TRBD2. CDR1 is SEHNR and CDR2 is FQNEAQ in the germline V gene (reference sequence). The CDR3 length is 15 residues. CDR3 sequence reads: CACSLGLADYNEQFF. The CDR3 DNA is TGTGCCTGCAGCCTCGGACTAGCGGATTACAATGAGCAGTTCTTC.

This clonotype was seen many times. CDR3 region: CASSFGVIGTGPGNTIYF. CDR3 nucleotide sequence: TGTGCCAGCAGCTTCGGTGTTATCGGGACAGGGCCTGGAAACACCATATATTTT. This rearrangement joins TRBV7-8 to TRBJ1-3; 9 bases align to TRBD1. The CDR3 sequence is 18 residues long. The V and J ends lost 3 bases and 2 bases, in that order; junction bases with no gene match: 11. CDR1 SGHVS and CDR2 FQNEAQ come from the germline V gene.

This clonotype appeared many times. This chain joins TRBV24-1 and TRBJ2-2; D remains unclear. The germline V gene has CDR1 KGHDR and CDR2 SFDVKD. The CDR3 is made up of 12 amino acids. Trimming cost V 5 bases and J 4 bases, with 4 bases left between them. The CDR3 protein is CATSGITGELFF. The CDR3 DNA follows: TGTGCCACCAGTGGGATCACCGGGGAGCTGTTTTTT.

In this sample, this clonotype turned up many times. V and J are TRBV20-1 and TRBJ2-5; tentative D call: TRBD2 (6 bases). V was trimmed by 5 bases and J by 4 bases, leaving 14 bases between them. In germline, CDR1 is DFQATT, CDR2 SNEGSKA (reference sequence). This CDR3 contains 13 residues. In DNA, the CDR3 is TGCAGTGCTCACCAACAGGAGGGAGAGACCCAGTACTTC. It yields the protein CSAHQQEGETQYF.

This clonotype showed up just a few times. The chain couples TRBV5-1 to TRBJ2-2; no definite D call. The CDR3 has 16 residues. V lost 3 bases and J lost 6, with 18 bases in between. CDR1 and CDR2 (germline): SGHRS, YFSETQ. In nucleotides, the CDR3 is TGCGCCAGCAGCTGGGTTGGCTTGAAGGGATCCGGGGAGCTGTTTTTT. Translated: CASSWVGLKGSGELFF.

This clonotype turned up a few times. The rearrangement links TRBV12-3 or TRBV12-4 to TRBJ2-3, with D possibly being TRBD1 or TRBD2 (5 bases each). The V end was cut by 6 bases, the J end by 0 bases, with 13 bases between. The CDR3 length is 15 residues. CDR3 protein: CASSGTGASTDTQYF. For the CDR3, the DNA is TGTGCCAGCAGCGGTACCGGGGCTAGCACAGATACGCAGTATTTT.

This clonotype was observed many times. This chain joins TRBV7-9 and TRBJ2-1; D not resolved. The CDR3 covers 12 residues. Germline V gene data show CDR1 as SEHNR and CDR2 as FQNEAQ (reference sequence). The V end was cut by 2 bases, the J end by 4 bases, with 3 bases between. The chain's CDR3 is CASSLSYNEQFF. The CDR3, as DNA: TGTGCCAGCAGCTTAAGTTACAATGAGCAGTTCTTC.

This clonotype was counted ten times or more. This chain joins TRBV20-1 and TRBJ1-1, with D perhaps TRBD1 (6 bases). The V end lost 6 bases, the J end lost 0 bases, and 20 bases lay between the germline ends. The length of the CDR3 is 16 residues. Germline-derived CDR1 and CDR2 are DFQATT and SNEGSKA (reference sequence). CDR3 loop: CSASTGALGMNTEAFF. The CDR3 DNA reads TGCAGTGCCTCCACGGGGGCCCTGGGGATGAACACTGAAGCTTTCTTT.